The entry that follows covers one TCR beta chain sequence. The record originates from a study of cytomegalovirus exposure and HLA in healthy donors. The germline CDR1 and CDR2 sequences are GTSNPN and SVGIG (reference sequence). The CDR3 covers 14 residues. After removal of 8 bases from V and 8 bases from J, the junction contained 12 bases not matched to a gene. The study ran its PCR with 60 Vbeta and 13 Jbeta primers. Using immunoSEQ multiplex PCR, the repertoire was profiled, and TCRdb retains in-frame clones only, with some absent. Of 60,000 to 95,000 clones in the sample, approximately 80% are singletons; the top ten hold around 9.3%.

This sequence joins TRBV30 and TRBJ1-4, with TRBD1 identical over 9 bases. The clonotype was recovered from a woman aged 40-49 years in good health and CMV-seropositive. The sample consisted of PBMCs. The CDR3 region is CATNRGTGQEKLFF. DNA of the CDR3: TGTGCCACCAACCGGGGGACAGGGCAGGAAAAACTGTTTTTT. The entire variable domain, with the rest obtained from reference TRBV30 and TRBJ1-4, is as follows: SQTIHQWPATLVQPVGSPLSLECTVEGTSNPNLYWYRQAAGRGLQLLFYSVGIGQISSEVPQNLSASRPQDRQFILSSKKLLLSDSGFYLCATNRGTGQEKLFFGSGTQLSVL.